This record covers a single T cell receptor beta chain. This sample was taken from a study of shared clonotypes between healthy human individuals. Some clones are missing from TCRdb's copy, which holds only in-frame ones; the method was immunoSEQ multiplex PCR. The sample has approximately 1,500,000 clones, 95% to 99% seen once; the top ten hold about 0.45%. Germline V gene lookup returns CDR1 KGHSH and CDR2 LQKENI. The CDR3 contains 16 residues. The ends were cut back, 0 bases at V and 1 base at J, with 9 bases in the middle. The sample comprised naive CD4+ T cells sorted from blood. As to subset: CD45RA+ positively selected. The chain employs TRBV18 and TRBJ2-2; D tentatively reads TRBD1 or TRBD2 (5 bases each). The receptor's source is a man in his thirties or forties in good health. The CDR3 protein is CASSPPGTENTGELFF. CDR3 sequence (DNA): TGTGCCAGCTCACCACCAGGGACGGAGAACACCGGGGAGCTGTTTTTT. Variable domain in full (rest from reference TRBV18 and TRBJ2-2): NAGVMQNPRHLVRRRGQEARLRCSPMKGHSHVYWYRQLPEEGLKFMVYLQKENIIDESGMPKERFSAEFPKEGPSILRIQQVVRGDSAAYFCASSPPGTENTGELFFGEGSRLTVL.